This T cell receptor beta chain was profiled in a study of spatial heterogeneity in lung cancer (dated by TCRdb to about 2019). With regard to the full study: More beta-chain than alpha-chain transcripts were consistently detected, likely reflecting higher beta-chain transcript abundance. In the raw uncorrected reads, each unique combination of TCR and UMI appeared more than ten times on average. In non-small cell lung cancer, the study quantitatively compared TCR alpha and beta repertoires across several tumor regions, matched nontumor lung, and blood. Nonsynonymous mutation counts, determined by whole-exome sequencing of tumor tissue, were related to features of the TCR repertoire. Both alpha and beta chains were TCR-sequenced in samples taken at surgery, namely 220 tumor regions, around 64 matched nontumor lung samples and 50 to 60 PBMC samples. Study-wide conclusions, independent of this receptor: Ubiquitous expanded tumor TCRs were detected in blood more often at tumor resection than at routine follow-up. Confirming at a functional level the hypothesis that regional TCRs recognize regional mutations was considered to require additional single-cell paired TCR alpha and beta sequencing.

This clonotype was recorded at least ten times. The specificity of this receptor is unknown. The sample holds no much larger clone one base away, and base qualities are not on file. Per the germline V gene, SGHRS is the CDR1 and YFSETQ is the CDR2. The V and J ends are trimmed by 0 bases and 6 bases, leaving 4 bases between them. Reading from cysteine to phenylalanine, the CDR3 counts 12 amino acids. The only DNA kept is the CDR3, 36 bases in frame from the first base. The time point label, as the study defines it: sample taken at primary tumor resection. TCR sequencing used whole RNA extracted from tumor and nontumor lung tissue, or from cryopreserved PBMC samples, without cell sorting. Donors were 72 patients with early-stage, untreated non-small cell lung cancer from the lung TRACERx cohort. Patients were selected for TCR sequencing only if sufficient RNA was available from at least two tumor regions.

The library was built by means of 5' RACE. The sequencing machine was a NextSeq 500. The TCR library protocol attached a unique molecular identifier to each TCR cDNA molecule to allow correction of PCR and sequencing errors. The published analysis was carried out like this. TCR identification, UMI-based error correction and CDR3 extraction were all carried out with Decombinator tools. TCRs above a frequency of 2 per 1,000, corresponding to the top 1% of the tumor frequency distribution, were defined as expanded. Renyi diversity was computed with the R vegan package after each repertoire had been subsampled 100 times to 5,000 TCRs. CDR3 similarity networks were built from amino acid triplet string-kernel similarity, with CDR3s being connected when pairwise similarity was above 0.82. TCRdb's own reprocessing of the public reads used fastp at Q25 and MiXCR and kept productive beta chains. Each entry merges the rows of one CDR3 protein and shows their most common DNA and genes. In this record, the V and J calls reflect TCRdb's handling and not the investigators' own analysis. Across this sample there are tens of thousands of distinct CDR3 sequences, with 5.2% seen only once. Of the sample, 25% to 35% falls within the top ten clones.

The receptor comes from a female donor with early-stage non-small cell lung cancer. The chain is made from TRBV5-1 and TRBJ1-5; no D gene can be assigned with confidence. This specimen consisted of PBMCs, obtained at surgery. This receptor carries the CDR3 CASSLEGQPQHF. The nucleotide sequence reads TGCGCCAGCAGCTTGGAGGGTCAGCCCCAGCATTTT. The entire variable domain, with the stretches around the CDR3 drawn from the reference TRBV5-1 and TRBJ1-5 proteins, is KAGVTQTPRYLIKTRGQQVTLSCSPISGHRSVSWYQQTPGQGLQFLFEYFSETQRNKGNFPGRFSGRQFSNSRSEMNVSTLELGDSALYLCASSLEGQPQHFGDGTRLSIL.